The rows below give T cell receptor beta chains drawn from one sample of a study of blood T cell repertoires in COVID-19. The data were produced by immunoSEQ multiplex PCR, yet TCRdb's version contains in-frame clones alone and is incomplete. The table includes about 49,000 clones, about 76% detected once. The sample consisted of peripheral blood. The receptors shown here come from a woman older than 75 with COVID-19, enrolled during active disease. CDR3s include the opening cysteine and the closing phenylalanine or tryptophan. A D gene is named only where the DNA matches it firmly. For some rows the clone size is stated as once, few or many, or as a class when expanded; others skip it.

-	TRBV30	TRBJ2-5	TRBD2	CAWRGLAETQYF	TGTGCCTGGAGGGGACTAGCGGAGACCCAGTACTTC
-	TRBV2	TRBJ2-7	TRBD2	CASTAGTSGRLEQYF	TGTGCCAGCACCGCCGGGACTAGCGGGAGGCTTGAGCAGTACTTC
-	TRBV7-2	TRBJ1-3	-	CASSSESGQGNTIYF	TGTGCCAGCAGCTCGGAGTCAGGGCAAGGAAACACCATATATTTT
-	TRBV19	TRBJ2-3	TRBD1	CASSTGRRDSGDSTDTQYF	TGTGCCAGTAGTACTGGACGACGGGACAGTGGAGATAGCACAGATACGCAGTATTTT
-	TRBV5-1	TRBJ1-1	TRBD1	CASSLGGDMNTEAFF	TGCGCCAGCAGCTTAGGGGGCGACATGAACACTGAAGCTTTCTTT
-	TRBV5-8	TRBJ1-2	-	CASSSARVYGYTF	TGTGCCAGCAGCTCAGCCAGGGTCTACGGCTACACCTTC
-	TRBV7-2	TRBJ2-1	TRBD2	CASSWDYSSYNEQFF	TGTGCCAGCAGCTGGGACTACAGCTCCTACAATGAGCAGTTCTTC
-	TRBV19	TRBJ2-5	TRBD1	CASSINVWGTGKTQYF	TGTGCCAGTAGTATAAATGTCTGGGGGACAGGGAAGACCCAGTACTTC
-	TRBV25-1	TRBJ2-5	-	CASGGGGTLETQYF	TGTGCCAGCGGAGGGGGCGGGACGCTAGAGACCCAGTACTTC
-	TRBV5-4	TRBJ1-1	TRBD1	CASSYRDRGSNTEAFF	TGTGCCAGCAGCTACCGGGACAGGGGATCCAACACTGAAGCTTTCTTT
once	TRBV4-2	TRBJ1-4	TRBD1	CASSPDRGREKLFF	TGTGCCAGCAGCCCGGACAGGGGGCGCGAAAAACTGTTTTTT
once	TRBV3-1/TRBV3-2	TRBJ1-2	-	CASSQGAGYVDGYTF	TGTGCCAGCAGCCAAGGGGCAGGGTATGTTGATGGCTACACCTTC
-	TRBV5-4	TRBJ1-6	-	CASSLDPGINSPLHF	TGTGCCAGCAGCTTGGACCCAGGGATAAATTCACCCCTCCACTTT
-	TRBV3-1/TRBV3-2	TRBJ2-2	-	CASSGGTGELFF	TGTGCCAGCTCCGGAGGGACCGGGGAGCTGTTTTTT
-	TRBV30	TRBJ1-4	TRBD1	CAWTGQANEKLFF	TGTGCCTGGACTGGACAGGCAAATGAAAAACTGTTTTTT
-	TRBV4-1	TRBJ1-3	-	CASSQDRGGSSGNTIYF	TGCGCCAGCAGCCAAGATCGGGGTGGCAGCTCTGGAAACACCATATATTTT
few	TRBV2	TRBJ1-5	TRBD1	CASRGQSHSNQPQHF	TGTGCCAGCAGGGGACAGTCACATAGCAATCAGCCCCAGCATTTT
-	TRBV7-9	TRBJ2-1	-	CASSSDLRDTSFSYNEQFF	TGTGCCAGCAGCTCCGACCTCCGGGACACGAGTTTCTCCTACAATGAGCAGTTCTTC
-	TRBV11-2	TRBJ2-7	TRBD1	CASSFGAGGLTYEQYF	TGTGCCAGCAGCTTCGGAGCAGGGGGCTTAACCTACGAGCAGTACTTC
few	TRBV7-8	TRBJ1-6	TRBD1	CASSRRTGGYRNSPLHF	TGTGCCAGCAGCCGACGGACAGGGGGCTATCGGAATTCACCCCTCCACTTT
-	TRBV2	TRBJ2-5	TRBD2	CASPKREGHGETQYF	TGTGCCAGCCCCAAGCGGGAGGGCCATGGAGAGACCCAGTACTTC
-	TRBV19	TRBJ2-2	TRBD1	CASTPQGAPGELFF	TGTGCCAGTACCCCCCAGGGGGCCCCCGGGGAGCTGTTTTTT
-	TRBV28	TRBJ2-1	TRBD1	CASSLGTGQGNEQFF	TGTGCCAGCAGTCTCGGGACAGGGCAAGGCAATGAGCAGTTCTTC
-	TRBV3-1/TRBV3-2	TRBJ2-7	TRBD1	CASQGQVYEQYF	TGTGCCAGCCAGGGACAGGTCTACGAGCAGTACTTC
-	TRBV7-9	TRBJ2-2	TRBD2	CASSHGLAGAGELFF	TGTGCCAGCAGCCATGGACTAGCGGGAGCCGGGGAGCTGTTTTTT
-	TRBV7-2	TRBJ1-5	-	CASSLGGTYQPQHF	TGTGCCAGCAGCTTAGGGGGCACGTATCAGCCCCAGCATTTT
-	TRBV27	TRBJ2-7	TRBD1	CASSQQGAYEQYF	TGTGCCAGCAGCCAACAGGGGGCGTACGAGCAGTACTTC
-	TRBV10-2	TRBJ1-5	-	CASRAQSNQPQHF	TGCGCCAGCAGGGCACAAAGCAATCAGCCCCAGCATTTT
-	TRBV7-8	TRBJ1-1	-	CASSLGVTEAFF	TGTGCCAGCAGCTTAGGTGTAACTGAAGCTTTCTTT
-	TRBV6-6	TRBJ1-6	-	CASSSVLGGSPLHF	TGTGCCAGCAGCTCCGTATTGGGAGGTTCACCCCTCCACTTT
-	TRBV28	TRBJ2-7	TRBD2	CASRSVGGTYEQYF	TGTGCCAGCAGGTCAGTGGGAGGGACCTACGAGCAGTACTTC
-	TRBV24-1	TRBJ2-3	TRBD1	CATSDPGTGVSYTQYF	TGTGCCACCAGTGATCCCGGGACAGGGGTATCCTATACGCAGTATTTT
few	TRBV30	TRBJ1-4	-	CAWSVLQQATNEKLFF	TGTGCCTGGAGTGTACTTCAACAGGCAACTAATGAAAAACTGTTTTTT
-	TRBV24-1	TRBJ2-7	TRBD2	CATSDLSTSGPSPYEQYF	TGTGCCACCAGTGATTTATCGACTAGCGGTCCCTCCCCCTACGAGCAGTACTTC
-	TRBV5-5	TRBJ1-5	TRBD1	CASSSGQGVYNQPQHF	TGTGCCAGCAGCTCGGGACAGGGGGTTTACAATCAGCCCCAGCATTTT
-	TRBV18	TRBJ1-1	-	CASSPGTEAFF	TGTGCCAGCTCGCCCGGGACAGAAGCTTTCTTT
-	TRBV18	TRBJ1-2	-	CASSRTQGRDYGYTF	TGTGCCAGCTCACGCACACAGGGAAGGGACTATGGCTACACCTTC
-	TRBV6-6	TRBJ2-3	-	CASGQFDTQYF	TGTGCAAGCGGGCAGTTCGATACGCAGTATTTT
-	TRBV2	TRBJ2-7	TRBD1	CASSDGDRGSYEQYF	TGTGCCAGCAGTGACGGCGACAGGGGCTCCTACGAGCAGTACTTC
once	TRBV27	TRBJ2-5	TRBD1	CASSLYQGADQETQYF	TGTGCCAGCAGTTTATACCAGGGGGCGGATCAAGAGACCCAGTACTTC
-	TRBV2	TRBJ1-1	-	CASRWRPSGGEAFF	TGTGCCAGCAGGTGGCGACCCTCTGGCGGTGAAGCTTTCTTT